The next 19 T cell receptor beta chains were all read from a single sample in a study of T cell changes during pregnancy in multiple sclerosis (dated by TCRdb to the late 2010s). The library was built by means of the immunoSEQ multiplex PCR assay. TCRdb provides this immuneACCESS table in a form limited to in-frame rearrangements. Some clones are lacking; in checked studies, under half of them reflect an unresolved V gene, and why the rest are absent is not known. The sample records about 100,000 clones, roughly 90% of which are singletons. 1.9% of the sample is taken by the ten largest. The source material was peripheral blood, sampled after pregnancy. Receptor source: a female donor with multiple sclerosis, enrolled in a pregnancy study.

The chain joins TRBV11-3 to TRBJ2-1; 11 positions agree with TRBD2. The CDR3 is 17 residues long. Germline-derived CDR1 and CDR2 are SGHNT and YENEEA. With V trimmed by 0 bases and J by 7 bases, 8 bases remained unmatched. CDR3 protein: CASSLEIGVAGGNEQFF. The CDR3 DNA reads as TGTGCCAGCAGCTTAGAAATCGGGGTAGCGGGAGGGAATGAGCAGTTCTTC.

The genes are TRBV11-3 and TRBJ2-5; weak D call: TRBD1 (6 bases). The germline CDR1 and CDR2 sequences are SGHNT and YENEEA. The CDR3 has 13 residues. V shed 0 bases and J shed 5 bases, with 7 bases lying between them. CDR3 coding DNA: TGTGCCAGCAGCTTAGAGGGGGCCGAGACCCAGTACTTC. As protein: CASSLEGAETQYF.

This rearrangement joins TRBV6-5 to TRBJ1-1; 7 bases fit TRBD1. With V trimmed by 8 bases and J by 7 bases, 10 bases remained unmatched. Germline-derived CDR1 and CDR2 are MNHEY and SVGAGI. This CDR3 region has 13 residues. The CDR3 nucleotides are TGTGCCAGCCGTCAGGGACAGTACGTTGAAGCTTTCTTT. Translation gives CASRQGQYVEAFF.

This rearrangement joins TRBV5-1 to TRBJ2-3; 7 positions agree with TRBD1. Germline CDR1 SGHRS, CDR2 YFSETQ. The V segment lost 2 bases and the J segment 2 bases; nucleotides outside the gene matches: 5. The CDR3 has 15 amino acids. CDR3 residues: CASSFGDRDTDTQYF. DNA for the CDR3: TGCGCCAGCAGCTTCGGTGACAGGGACACAGATACGCAGTATTTT.

The V and J genes are TRBV19 and TRBJ2-7, with 9 nucleotides matching TRBD1. The V segment lost 9 bases and the J segment 6 bases; nucleotides outside the gene matches: 9. CDR1 and CDR2 from the germline V gene are LNHDA and SQIVND (reference sequence). The CDR3 is 13 residues long. The CDR3 DNA sequence: TGTGCCAGCAAGGGACAGGGCCTTGTCGAGCAGTACTTC. Protein: CASKGQGLVEQYF.

The CDR3, as DNA: TGTGCCAGCAGCCCTCAGGGGAATCAGCCCCAGCATTTT. Translation: CASSPQGNQPQHF. The chain combines TRBV7-2 with TRBJ1-5, with D perhaps matching TRBD1 (6 bases). The germline CDR1 and CDR2 sequences are SGHTA and FQGNSA. This CDR3 has 13 residues. V lost 5 bases, J lost 4 bases, and 9 bases lay in between.

This chain connects TRBV2 to TRBJ1-1; a possible D gene is TRBD1 (6 bases). Trimming removed 2 bases from V and 1 base from J, with 11 bases in between. The CDR3 spans 15 residues. Germline V lookup: CDR1 SNHLY, CDR2 FYNNEI. The CDR3: CASSESRTANTEAFF. The CDR3 coding sequence is TGTGCCAGCAGTGAAAGCCGGACAGCGAACACTGAAGCTTTCTTT.

The chain recombines TRBV7-3 with TRBJ1-6; maybe TRBD1 (5 bases). Trimming removed 4 bases at V and 10 bases at J, with 14 bases between. The germline gives CDR1 SGHTA, CDR2 FQGTGA. The CDR3 loop spans 14 amino acids. The CDR3 DNA is TGTGCCAGCAGCTCAGATCCGGACACCTCACCCCTCCACTTT. The encoded protein is CASSSDPDTSPLHF.

The rearrangement uses TRBV7-9 and TRBJ2-1; TRBD1 agrees at 10 bases. CDR1 is SEHNR and CDR2 is FQNEAQ in the germline V gene (reference sequence). With 8 bases clipped from V and 2 bases from J, the junction kept 0 bases outside the gene matches. The CDR3 length is 13 residues. The CDR3 nucleotides are TGTGCCAGCGGGACAGGGGCCTACAATGAGCAGTTCTTC. It translates to CASGTGAYNEQFF. The full variable domain, completed using reference TRBV7-9 and TRBJ2-1, is DTGVSQNPRHKITKRGQNVTFRCDPISEHNRLYWYRQTLGQGPEFLTYFQNEAQLEKSRLLSDRFSAERPKGSFSTLEIQRTEQGDSAMYLCASGTGAYNEQFFGPGTRLTVL.

The chain joins TRBV4-3 to TRBJ2-2, with TRBD1 as a possible D gene (5 bases). The CDR3 has 16 amino acids. Trimming stripped 1 base from V and 0 bases from J, with 9 bases between. Germline CDR1 LGHNA, CDR2 YSLEER. The CDR3 nucleotides read TGCGCCAGCAGCCAAGCCAGGGTATCGAACACCGGGGAGCTGTTTTTT. Its translation is CASSQARVSNTGELFF.

This chain uses TRBV5-6 with TRBJ2-1, with D possibly being TRBD1 (5 bases). The CDR3 has 18 amino acids. Germline V gene sequence: CDR1 SGHDT, CDR2 YYEEEE. Trimming took off 1 base at V and 2 bases at J, with 19 bases between the two ends. CDR3 in amino acids: CASSLLGPAQSTYNEQFF. DNA for the CDR3: TGTGCCAGCAGCTTGCTGGGGCCAGCGCAAAGCACCTACAATGAGCAGTTCTTC.

The gene calls are TRBV5-1 and TRBJ2-2; D ambiguous. Germline CDR1 reads SGHRS; CDR2 reads YFSETQ. This CDR3 comprises 13 residues. V was trimmed by 2 bases and J by 8 bases, leaving 10 bases between them. The CDR3 DNA reads TGCGCCAGCAGCTTCACAGTTGGAGGGGAGCTGTTTTTT. Amino acids: CASSFTVGGELFF.

The chain has TRBV7-9 and TRBJ1-5; 9 nucleotides match TRBD1. V was clipped by 3 bases and J by 9 bases; unmatched bases: 6. The CDR3 length is 14 residues. In germline, CDR1 is SEHNR, CDR2 FQNEAQ (reference sequence). CDR3 in DNA: TGTGCCAGCAGCTTCGGACAGGGGTTGGGGCCCCAGCATTTT. It encodes CASSFGQGLGPQHF.

The chain carries TRBV15 and TRBJ2-3; no clear D gene. The CDR3 length is 14 residues. V shed 2 bases and J shed 1 base, with 7 bases lying between them. The V gene's germline CDR1 is LNHNV and CDR2 YYDKDF (reference sequence). The CDR3 DNA reads as TGTGCCACCAGCAGAAGGCAGGGCACAGATACGCAGTATTTT. Amino acid sequence: CATSRRQGTDTQYF.

This chain joins TRBV7-9 and TRBJ1-5; D possibly corresponds to TRBD1 (6 bases). V was pared by 5 bases and J by 2 bases, with 19 bases between. From germline, CDR1 is SEHNR and CDR2 FQNEAQ (reference sequence). CDR3 size: 17 residues. CDR3 nucleotides: TGTGCCAGCAGCCACAAGTCAGGGGTTACGGGCAATCAGCCCCAGCATTTT. Its translation is CASSHKSGVTGNQPQHF.

The chain links TRBV9 to TRBJ1-1; D is possibly TRBD1 (6 bases). This CDR3 region has 12 residues. The V and J ends lost 4 bases and 8 bases respectively, with 12 bases between them. Germline assignment: CDR1 SGDLS and CDR2 YYNGEE. CDR3 sequence (DNA): TGTGCCAGCAGCATCATAGACAGGGAAGCTTTCTTT. It translates to CASSIIDREAFF.

CDR3 coding DNA: TGTGCCAGCAGTTCGGGAGGAGCTGGGGCCAACGTCCTGACTTTC. Encoded protein: CASSSGGAGANVLTF. The chain combines TRBV28 with TRBJ2-6; TRBD2 agrees at 7 bases. CDR1 is MDHEN and CDR2 is SYDVKM in the germline V gene. The CDR3 consists of 15 residues. J was trimmed by 2 bases and V by 4 bases; bases with no gene match: 2.

The V gene is TRBV9, the J gene TRBJ2-5; 13 bases match TRBD2. CDR3 length equals 16 residues. After removal of 4 bases from V and 4 bases from J, the junction contained 7 bases not matched to a gene. CDR1 is SGDLS and CDR2 is YYNGEE in the germline V gene. The CDR3: CASSPSTSGGLETQYF. The CDR3 DNA is TGTGCCAGCAGCCCCTCGACTAGCGGGGGGTTAGAGACCCAGTACTTC.

The chain combines TRBV25-1 with TRBJ1-4; TRBD1 aligns across 8 bases. Germline V gene lookup returns CDR1 MGHDK and CDR2 SYGVNS. The ends lost 5 bases at V and 2 bases at J; junction bases unmatched: 7. The CDR3 length is 16 residues. The CDR3 bases are TGTGCCAGCAGTTCCGACAGGGGAGGGACTAATGAAAAACTGTTTTTT. It is translated as CASSSDRGGTNEKLFF.